Listed here are 30 T cell receptor beta chains from one sample, sequenced in a study of cytomegalovirus exposure and HLA in healthy donors. Use of 60 Vbeta and 13 Jbeta primers characterized the PCR. Generated by immunoSEQ multiplex PCR, the TCRdb table keeps only in-frame clones and is missing some. The sample includes some 98,000 clones, 75% to 80% of them seen just once. The sequenced sample consisted of PBMCs. Receptors were obtained from a female donor in good health and CMV-seronegative.

Worth noting for this clone: The junction and the germline gene differ at one end; a read error may be behind it. This chain joins TRBV7-7 and TRBJ2-2; a weak D match, TRBD2 (6 bases). Germline V gives CDR1 SSHAT, CDR2 FNYEAQ (reference sequence). There are 14 residues in the CDR3. The CDR3 DNA reads as TGTGCTAGCAGACCCGGGAGTTACACCGGGGAGCTGTTTTTT. Translating it yields CASRPGSYTGELFF.

This clone appeared a single time. The J gene is TRBJ1-5, the V gene TRBV19; the D gene is possibly TRBD1 (5 bases). The CDR3 has 14 residues. Germline loops: CDR1 LNHDA, CDR2 SQIVND (reference sequence). V shed 7 bases and J shed 3 bases, with 13 bases lying between them. The CDR3 region is CASNHRTLNQPQHF. DNA for the CDR3: TGTGCCAGTAACCACAGGACACTCAATCAGCCCCAGCATTTT.

The CDR3 coding sequence is TGTGCCAGCTCATCCCGGACTCCGTCCTACGAGCAGTACTTC. Translating it yields CASSSRTPSYEQYF. V usage is TRBV18 and J usage is TRBJ2-7, with a tentative D call TRBD2 (5 bases). From germline, CDR1 is KGHSH and CDR2 LQKENI. This CDR3 has 14 amino acids. Trimming cost V 5 bases and J 1 base, with 12 bases left between them.

This chain links TRBV4-2 with TRBJ2-2; TRBD1 matches 8 bases. The CDR3 has 14 amino acids. Germline CDR1 reads LGHNA; CDR2 reads YNFKEQ. Trimming took 4 bases from V and 6 from J; bases not matched to a gene: 4. In DNA form, the CDR3 reads TGTGCCAGCAGCCGTCAGGGGGCCGCCGGGGAGCTGTTTTTT. This sequence encodes CASSRQGAAGELFF.

The chain links TRBV19 to TRBJ1-2; a possible D gene is TRBD1 (5 bases). Trimming removed 7 bases at V and 7 bases at J, with 22 bases between. In germline, CDR1 is LNHDA, CDR2 SQIVND (reference sequence). CDR3 length: 15 residues. CDR3 loop: CASKETAGRRGGYTF. CDR3 bases: TGTGCCAGTAAGGAAACCGCGGGGCGTCGGGGTGGCTACACCTTC.

V and J are TRBV5-4 and TRBJ1-1; D is uncertain. The CDR3 covers 14 residues. CDR1 is SGHNT, CDR2 YYREEE, per germline (reference sequence). V was clipped by 4 bases and J by 4 bases, with 14 bases between them. The CDR3 protein is CASSEISGGTEAFF. The CDR3 DNA reads TGTGCCAGCAGCGAAATCTCAGGTGGCACTGAAGCTTTCTTT.

This chain joins TRBV7-8 and TRBJ1-2, with 7 bases fitting TRBD1. Germline trimming cut 0 bases from V and 6 bases from J; bases unmatched to any gene: 4. This CDR3 has 14 residues. Germline lookup yields CDR1 SGHVS and CDR2 FQNEAQ. DNA for the CDR3: TGTGCCAGCAGCTTAGCGACAGGGTTGGATGGCTACACCTTC. This codes for CASSLATGLDGYTF.

The chain has TRBV7-6 and TRBJ2-7; 11 bases fit TRBD2. The CDR3 sequence is 16 residues long. Germline V CDR1 and CDR2: SGHVS, FNYEAQ. V shed 1 base and J 3 bases; nucleotides not matched to a gene: 5. For the CDR3, the DNA is TGTGCCAGCAGCTTAGAGACTAGCGGGGCCCTCTACGAGCAGTACTTC. Translation: CASSLETSGALYEQYF.

J is TRBJ1-4 and V is TRBV5-4; a weak D match, TRBD1 (6 bases). V dropped 1 base and J dropped 3 bases, with 10 bases sitting between them. The CDR3 contains 15 residues. Germline V lookup: CDR1 SGHNT, CDR2 YYREEE (reference sequence). CDR3 region: CASSLIGGPNEKLFF. DNA for the CDR3: TGTGCCAGCAGCTTGATAGGGGGTCCTAATGAAAAACTGTTTTTT.

CDR3 protein: CASYLGPNTEAFF. The CDR3 bases are TGTGCCAGCTACCTAGGCCCTAACACTGAAGCTTTCTTT. The V and J genes are TRBV2 and TRBJ1-1; D call uncertain. Trimming cost V 8 bases and J 2 bases, with 12 bases left between them. This CDR3 has 13 residues. Germline loops: CDR1 SNHLY, CDR2 FYNNEI.

The chain employs TRBV4-3 and TRBJ2-1, with D hard to call. The CDR3 is made up of 14 amino acids. Between the trimmed V and J ends, which lost 1 base and 0 bases, there was a span of 4 bases. Germline V lookup: CDR1 LGHNA, CDR2 YSLEER. The CDR3 is CASSQVGSYNEQFF. CDR3 DNA: TGCGCCAGCAGCCAAGTCGGCTCCTACAATGAGCAGTTCTTC.

The rearrangement joins TRBV18 to TRBJ1-1; perhaps TRBD1 as D (5 bases). Germline lookup yields CDR1 KGHSH and CDR2 LQKENI. Trimming left V 4 bases short and J 3 bases short, with 15 bases between. The CDR3 consists of 15 residues. CDR3 nucleotides: TGTGCCAGCTCACTCCGACCCCGGGGGGACACTGAAGCTTTCTTT. Translated, it gives CASSLRPRGDTEAFF. Drawing the rest from reference TRBV18 and TRBJ1-1, the complete variable domain is NAGVMQNPRHLVRRRGQEARLRCSPMKGHSHVYWYRQLPEEGLKFMVYLQKENIIDESGMPKERFSAEFPKEGPSILRIQQVVRGDSAAYFCASSLRPRGDTEAFFGQGTRLTVV.

V and J are TRBV5-1 and TRBJ1-3; weak D call: TRBD1 (5 bases). This CDR3 spans 14 amino acids. Deletions cut 5 bases from V and 0 bases from J, with 9 bases between. The germline V gene has CDR1 SGHRS and CDR2 YFSETQ. In nucleotides, the CDR3 is TGCGCCAGCAGACGCGACAGCTCTGGAAACACCATATATTTT. Residues: CASRRDSSGNTIYF.

The genes are TRBV19 and TRBJ1-1; D is ambiguous. Germline loops: CDR1 LNHDA, CDR2 SQIVND (reference sequence). V dropped 5 bases and J dropped 1 base, with 14 bases sitting between them. The CDR3 totals 15 residues. The CDR3 bases are TGTGCCAGTAGTTCCTTTTCGGGGTCGAACACTGAAGCTTTCTTT. It encodes CASSSFSGSNTEAFF.

This clone was seen more than once but under ten times. The rearrangement joins TRBV5-4 to TRBJ2-7; tentative D call: TRBD1 (5 bases). CDR3 length equals 11 residues. V shed 5 bases and J shed 4 bases, with 7 bases lying between them. CDR1 SGHNT and CDR2 YYREEE come from the germline V gene (reference sequence). The CDR3, as DNA: TGTGCCAGCAGTGACAGATACGAGCAGTACTTC. It specifies CASSDRYEQYF.

The V and J genes are TRBV18 and TRBJ2-1, with a weak D call TRBD2 (5 bases). Germline V CDR1 and CDR2: KGHSH, LQKENI. V gave up 8 bases and J gave up 0 bases, with 11 bases separating them. The CDR3 totals 14 residues. The CDR3 nucleotides read TGTGCCAGCACCGGACTCAGCTCCTACAATGAGCAGTTCTTC. Its translation is CASTGLSSYNEQFF.

This clone was picked up a small number of times. The chain combines TRBV11-2 with TRBJ1-2, with D possibly matching TRBD1 (6 bases). The germline V gene has CDR1 SGHAT and CDR2 FQNNGV. V gave up 8 bases and J gave up 3 bases, with 22 bases separating them. The CDR3 covers 16 residues. The CDR3 DNA follows: TGTGCCAGCTGGGGGCAGGGGCGTCTTGGGGACTATGGCTACACCTTC. Protein: CASWGQGRLGDYGYTF.

The chain couples TRBV30 to TRBJ1-5, with D perhaps TRBD1 (6 bases). V gave up 5 bases and J gave up 3 bases, with 11 bases separating them. CDR1 GTSNPN and CDR2 SVGIG come from the germline V gene (reference sequence). The CDR3 contains 13 residues. CDR3 residues: CAWAQGNNQPQHF. The CDR3 DNA sequence: TGTGCCTGGGCACAGGGAAACAATCAGCCCCAGCATTTT.

V usage is TRBV19 and J usage is TRBJ2-7; TRBD1 agrees at 7 bases. V lost 9 bases, J lost 2 bases, and 7 bases stayed unmatched. Germline CDR1 reads LNHDA; CDR2 reads SQIVND (reference sequence). This CDR3 region has 13 residues. The CDR3 sequence is CASQGQGAYEQYF. The CDR3 DNA is TGTGCCAGCCAGGGTCAGGGGGCCTACGAGCAGTACTTC.

This clone was observed once. The chain is built from TRBV27 and TRBJ2-2, with 11 nucleotides matching TRBD2. J was trimmed by 6 bases and V by 7 bases; bases with no gene match: 7. The germline V gene encodes CDR1 MNHEY and CDR2 SMNVEV (reference sequence). The CDR3 spans 15 residues. CDR3 residues: CASTTSGRGSGELFF. The CDR3 nucleotides are TGTGCCAGCACCACTAGCGGGAGAGGGTCCGGGGAGCTGTTTTTT.

The V and J genes are TRBV19 and TRBJ1-1, with 8 bases lining up with TRBD1. The CDR3 sequence is 13 residues long. Germline values: CDR1 LNHDA, CDR2 SQIVND (reference sequence). J gave up 7 bases and V 6 bases, and 7 bases lay outside the gene matches. DNA of the CDR3: TGTGCCAGTAGCCGACAGGGGACGATTGAAGCTTTCTTT. Amino acid sequence: CASSRQGTIEAFF.

The J gene is TRBJ2-7, the V gene TRBV19, with D possibly TRBD2 on 6 matching bases. The length of the CDR3 is 14 residues. CDR1 LNHDA and CDR2 SQIVND come from the germline V gene (reference sequence). Trimming cost V 5 bases and J 5 bases, with 16 bases left between them. This CDR3 reads CASSHKGGIHEQYF. The DNA of the CDR3 is TGTGCCAGTAGTCATAAAGGAGGGATTCACGAGCAGTACTTC.

This sequence joins TRBV18 and TRBJ2-7; 8 nucleotides align to TRBD1. Germline-derived CDR1 and CDR2 are KGHSH and LQKENI. The CDR3 covers 15 residues. The ends lost 3 bases at V and 4 bases at J; junction bases unmatched: 8. CDR3 protein: CASSPATGQEYEQYF. As DNA, the CDR3 is TGTGCCAGCTCACCGGCCACGGGACAGGAATACGAGCAGTACTTC.

V and J are TRBV4-1 and TRBJ1-4; no firm D call. Trimming left V 4 bases short and J 4 bases short, with 4 bases between. The germline CDR1 and CDR2 sequences are MGHRA and YSYEKL. This CDR3 region has 12 residues. Written as DNA, the CDR3 is TGCGCCAGCAGCCCTTTTAATGAAAAACTGTTTTTT. Translation gives CASSPFNEKLFF.

This clone was found once. This rearrangement joins TRBV2 to TRBJ1-3, with D possibly matching TRBD1 (6 bases). Trimming left V 3 bases short and J 5 bases short, with 17 bases between. The CDR3 is 16 amino acids. CDR1 SNHLY and CDR2 FYNNEI come from the germline V gene. The CDR3 is CASSDPGRGHRNTIYF. CDR3 DNA: TGTGCCAGCAGTGATCCGGGCAGGGGTCACCGAAACACCATATATTTT.

This clone came up a few times. J is TRBJ2-1 and V is TRBV7-8; 7 bases are a match to TRBD2. Trimming at V came to 3 bases and at J to 0 bases, leaving 2 bases not matched to a gene. Germline-derived CDR1 and CDR2 are SGHVS and FQNEAQ. The CDR3 extends over 15 amino acids. CDR3 loop: CASSLAGASYNEQFF. For the CDR3, the DNA is TGTGCCAGCAGCTTGGCGGGAGCCTCCTACAATGAGCAGTTCTTC.

The chain is built from TRBV7-9 and TRBJ2-6, with D possibly matching TRBD1 (5 bases). From germline, CDR1 is SEHNR and CDR2 FQNEAQ (reference sequence). Trimming removed 1 base from V and 4 bases from J, with 20 bases in between. The CDR3 has 19 amino acids. The CDR3 coding sequence is TGTGCCAGCAGCTTAGGGGTTCAGGGATTCCCTCTAGGGGCCAACGTCCTGACTTTC. Its protein is CASSLGVQGFPLGANVLTF.

V gene TRBV11-3 combines with J gene TRBJ1-1, with 8 bases that match TRBD1. The CDR3 has 14 residues. V lost 5 bases, J lost 1 base, and 3 bases stayed unmatched. The V gene's germline CDR1 is SGHNT and CDR2 YENEEA. In nucleotides, the CDR3 is TGTGCCAGCAGCAAACAGGGGGAGAACACTGAAGCTTTCTTT. Translating gives CASSKQGENTEAFF.

There are a few counts of this clone. The gene calls are TRBV18 and TRBJ1-2, with D hard to call. The V end lost 4 bases, the J end lost 6 bases, and 15 bases lay between the germline ends. This CDR3 comprises 14 residues. Germline values: CDR1 KGHSH, CDR2 LQKENI. CDR3 bases: TGTGCCAGCTCACTGGATGACGGGTCTGATGGCTACACCTTC. Its translation: CASSLDDGSDGYTF.

This chain links TRBV10-3 with TRBJ2-7; tentative D call: TRBD1 (6 bases). The CDR3 contains 15 residues. Germline CDR1 ENHRY, CDR2 SYGVKD. Between the trimmed V and J ends, which lost 0 bases and 3 bases, there was a span of 12 bases. Written as DNA, the CDR3 is TGTGCCATCAGTGAGTCGAGCAGGGGAATCTACGAGCAGTACTTC. Amino acid sequence: CAISESSRGIYEQYF.